This T cell receptor (beta chain) derives from a study of T cell repertoires in cytomegalovirus infection (dated by TCRdb to about 2019). A note on the overall study: The peptide stimulations were aimed at well-studied HLA-B-restricted epitopes as well as recently identified HLA-C-restricted CMV epitopes, whose presentation resists viral immunomodulation. Donor HLA type was relevant to the analysis, as public TCR beta signatures indicated carriage of CMV infection together with the matching HLA type. Overall study results and their limits: The ex vivo response was dominated by HLA-C-restricted CMV-specific TCR beta clonotypes, which also provided the single most frequent clonotype in two of eight donors. In both this cohort and an independent cohort of more than 350 donors, the cumulative frequency of public TCR beta family members distinguished carriers of CMV infection plus the relevant HLA type.

Concerning this clonotype: Its cognate antigen has yet to be identified. No quality values exist for individual bases; no much larger clone is one base distant.

The instrument was an Illumina HiSeq 1500. TCRdb reprocessing: public reads trimmed at Q25 with fastp, clones called with MiXCR, in-frame beta chains kept. Identical CDR3 proteins give one entry, which carries the most common genes and DNA. The table for this sample lists approximately 120,000 distinct CDR3 sequences; approximately 30% of them were counted only once. Approximately 59% of the sample goes to the ten largest clones. The CDR3 measures 16 amino acids from cysteine to phenylalanine. The DNA shown is the 48-base CDR3, in frame from base 1. V and J lose 0 bases and 3 bases, and a span of 13 bases separates them. The germline V gene provides CDR1 MGHRA and CDR2 YSYEKL. The treatment or condition tag for this specimen amounts to: in vitro stimulation with specific CMV peptide epitopes to enrich CMV-specific T cells.

This sequence uses TRBV4-1 and TRBJ2-3, with TRBD2 perhaps the D gene, on 6 matching bases. Here the sequenced sample was CD8+ T cells from cultured PBMCs, taken from culture after CMV antigen stimulation. The sequence derives from a human donor in good health (CMV status not recorded). Some clones in this sample may be carry-over from other donors' samples. Here the CDR3 is given as CASSQEPGRGTDTQYF. The nucleotide sequence is given as TGCGCCAGCAGCCAAGAACCCGGGCGGGGAACAGATACGCAGTATTTT.